This passage covers 26 T cell receptor beta chains from one sample sequenced in a study of T cell responses to AZD1222 COVID-19 vaccine. Sequencing used immunoSEQ multiplex PCR; TCRdb keeps in-frame clones, though not all of them. The table includes about 110,000 clones, around 81% detected once. The input for sequencing was peripheral blood, taken on day 0 of AZD1222 vaccination. The receptor set was obtained from an adult in good health.

The V and J genes are TRBV19 and TRBJ2-7; perhaps D is TRBD1 or TRBD2 (5 bases each). The CDR3 loop spans 18 amino acids. In germline, CDR1 is LNHDA, CDR2 SQIVND (reference sequence). V lost 1 base, J lost 0 bases, and 19 bases lay in between. The CDR3 DNA reads as TGTGCCAGTAGTATAGGGGGACGGAGGTCGTCTAGCTCCTACGAGCAGTACTTC. This encodes CASSIGGRRSSSSYEQYF.

The chain employs TRBV6-5 and TRBJ2-3, with a possible D match to TRBD1 (5 bases). The CDR3 has 15 residues. Trimming left V 5 bases short and J 2 bases short, with 14 bases between. The germline V gene encodes CDR1 MNHEY and CDR2 SVGAGI. CDR3 DNA: TGTGCCAGCAGTCCCCGGACACCAATCACAGATACGCAGTATTTT. It yields the protein CASSPRTPITDTQYF.

The V gene is TRBV5-4, the J gene TRBJ1-2; 8 bases agree with TRBD1. The germline V gene has CDR1 SGHNT and CDR2 YYREEE (reference sequence). The CDR3 is 15 amino acids. V shed 0 bases, J shed 4 bases, and the junction held 5 bases outside the gene matches. Here the CDR3 DNA reads TGTGCCAGCAGCTTGGGTTCAGGGGGCAGCTATGGCTACACCTTC. Amino acid sequence: CASSLGSGGSYGYTF. Variable domain in full (rest from reference TRBV5-4 and TRBJ1-2): ETGVTQSPTHLIKTRGQQVTLRCSSQSGHNTVSWYQQALGQGPQFIFQYYREEENGRGNFPPRFSGLQFPNYSSELNVNALELDDSALYLCASSLGSGGSYGYTFGSGTRLTVV.

V is TRBV7-9 and J is TRBJ2-7, with 11 bases aligning to TRBD2. Per the germline V gene, CDR1 is SEHNR and CDR2 is FQNEAQ (reference sequence). CDR3 length: 16 residues. V shed 1 base and J 5 bases; nucleotides not matched to a gene: 7. The CDR3 region has the DNA TGTGCCAGCAGCTTAGGCCATAGCGGGGGGGCCGACGAGCAGTACTTC. Its translation: CASSLGHSGGADEQYF.

The chain uses TRBV11-3 and TRBJ2-1; the D gene is possibly TRBD2 (6 bases). The germline V and J ends were trimmed by 3 bases and 0 bases, with 9 bases remaining between them. This CDR3 contains 15 residues. Germline V gene data show CDR1 as SGHNT and CDR2 as YENEEA. Here the CDR3 reads CASSFSGSSYNEQFF. The DNA of the CDR3 is TGTGCCAGCAGCTTTTCCGGGAGCTCCTACAATGAGCAGTTCTTC.

This chain uses TRBV28 with TRBJ1-5; TRBD1 matches 9 bases. The CDR3 runs 17 residues. Germline values: CDR1 MDHEN, CDR2 SYDVKM. Losses at the gene ends were 4 bases for V and 3 bases for J; bases not matched to a gene: 10. Here the CDR3 DNA reads TGTGCCAGCAGTTCAATACCGGACAGGGGAGTCAATCAGCCCCAGCATTTT. It specifies CASSSIPDRGVNQPQHF.

The chain is built from TRBV18 and TRBJ2-5, with TRBD2 matching 15 bases. The germline gives CDR1 KGHSH, CDR2 LQKENI. The CDR3 covers 19 residues. Trimming cost V 0 bases and J 0 bases; bases outside gene matches: 5. CDR3 amino acids: CASSPPGLAGGYNQETQYF. CDR3 in DNA: TGTGCCAGCTCACCACCGGGACTAGCGGGAGGATATAACCAAGAGACCCAGTACTTC.

The J gene is TRBJ2-5, the V gene TRBV18; D is perhaps TRBD1 (6 bases). The germline V gene has CDR1 KGHSH and CDR2 LQKENI. Between the trimmed V and J ends, which lost 3 bases and 1 base, there was a span of 9 bases. The CDR3 contains 14 residues. For the CDR3, the DNA is TGTGCCAGCTCACCTGACAGGACCCAAGAGACCCAGTACTTC. The encoded protein is CASSPDRTQETQYF.

This chain links TRBV7-9 with TRBJ1-2, with 9 bases identical to TRBD1. This CDR3 is built from 15 residues. With 5 bases clipped from V and 7 bases from J, the junction kept 11 bases outside the gene matches. In germline, CDR1 is SEHNR, CDR2 FQNEAQ (reference sequence). CDR3 protein: CASSLIGTGKAGYTF. The DNA of the CDR3 is TGTGCCAGCAGCCTAATAGGGACAGGGAAGGCTGGCTACACCTTC.

The rearrangement uses TRBV6-5 and TRBJ1-1; D call uncertain. The V and J ends lost 2 bases and 6 bases respectively, with 4 bases between them. This CDR3 region has 11 residues. Germline CDR1 reads MNHEY; CDR2 reads SVGAGI. This CDR3 reads CASSYPPEAFF. CDR3 coding DNA: TGTGCCAGCAGTTACCCACCTGAAGCTTTCTTT.

J is TRBJ1-5 and V is TRBV7-2; D gene unclear. This CDR3 contains 12 residues. Germline assignment: CDR1 SGHTA and CDR2 FQGNSA. V was cut by 4 bases and J by 8 bases, with 9 bases left in between. DNA of the CDR3: TGTGCCAGCAGCTCCGTGGAGAAGCCCCAGCATTTT. This encodes CASSSVEKPQHF.

The chain is built from TRBV7-2 and TRBJ2-7; weak D call: TRBD2 (5 bases). CDR1 and CDR2 (germline): SGHTA, FQGNSA. Trimming left V 4 bases short and J 6 bases short, with 16 bases between. This CDR3 spans 14 amino acids. The CDR3 is CASSSDGPRAEQYF. CDR3 nucleotides: TGTGCCAGCAGCTCCGATGGGCCGAGGGCCGAGCAGTACTTC.

The chain is built from TRBV3-1 (or the pseudogene TRBV3-2) and TRBJ1-2; 8 bases map to TRBD1. Germline-derived CDR1 and CDR2 are LGHDT and YNNKEL (reference sequence). With 0 bases clipped from V and 4 bases from J, the junction kept 4 bases outside the gene matches. CDR3 length: 15 residues. The CDR3 protein is CASSQEGQGGYGYTF. CDR3 bases: TGTGCCAGCAGCCAAGAAGGACAGGGAGGCTATGGCTACACCTTC.

Written as DNA, the CDR3 is TGTGCCAGCAGCGTAGCTCAGGGTTCCGATACGCAGTATTTT. Its protein product is CASSVAQGSDTQYF. The V and J genes are TRBV9 and TRBJ2-3, with a possible D match to TRBD1 (5 bases). Germline CDR1 reads SGDLS; CDR2 reads YYNGEE. Trimming pared 0 bases from V and 6 bases from J, leaving 11 bases between. This CDR3 is built from 14 residues.

This clone was found a few times. This chain connects TRBV3-1 (or the pseudogene TRBV3-2) to TRBJ2-3; 9 nucleotides line up with TRBD2. CDR1 is LGHDT and CDR2 is YNNKEL in the germline V gene (reference sequence). V lost 3 bases and J lost 4; bases outside the gene matches: 17. The CDR3 consists of 19 residues. The CDR3 here is CASSHRPGTSMEESDTQYF. As DNA, the CDR3 is TGTGCCAGCAGCCATCGTCCCGGGACTAGCATGGAGGAATCAGATACGCAGTATTTT.

The genes are TRBV7-2 and TRBJ1-6, with D unresolved. Trimming removed 5 bases from V and 0 bases from J, with 8 bases in between. The CDR3 runs 15 residues. Germline lookup yields CDR1 SGHTA and CDR2 FQGNSA. The CDR3 DNA is TGTGCCAGCAGCCGCGAAAGCTCCTATAATTCACCCCTCCACTTT. Its protein product is CASSRESSYNSPLHF.

V is TRBV7-3 and J is TRBJ1-4, with TRBD1 as a possible D gene (6 bases). Germline V gene data show CDR1 as SGHTA and CDR2 as FQGTGA. The ends were cut back, 0 bases at V and 3 bases at J, with 8 bases in the middle. CDR3 size: 15 residues. The CDR3 protein is CASSLTGQPNEKLFF. CDR3 DNA sequence: TGTGCCAGCAGCTTAACCGGACAGCCTAATGAAAAACTGTTTTTT.

This chain joins TRBV11-2 and TRBJ2-2; 14 nucleotides agree with TRBD2. The CDR3 runs to 17 residues. V trimming: 5 bases; J trimming: 6 bases; junction bases outside the gene matches: 8. Germline loops: CDR1 SGHAT, CDR2 FQNNGV. CDR3 sequence: CASSLGLAGGLAGELFF. CDR3 coding DNA: TGTGCCAGCAGCCTAGGACTAGCGGGAGGATTGGCCGGGGAGCTGTTTTTT. The whole variable domain, filled in from reference TRBV11-2 and TRBJ2-2, reads EAGVAQSPRYKIIEKRQSVAFWCNPISGHATLYWYQQILGQGPKLLIQFQNNGVVDDSQLPKDRFSAERLKGVDSTLKIQPAKLEDSAVYLCASSLGLAGGLAGELFFGEGSRLTVL.

The V gene is TRBV6-5, the J gene TRBJ1-1, with 8 bases identical to TRBD1. Germline V gene sequence: CDR1 MNHEY, CDR2 SVGAGI. With V trimmed by 4 bases and J by 7 bases, 5 bases remained unmatched. The length of the CDR3 is 13 residues. The CDR3 protein is CASSSDRGREAFF. In DNA, the CDR3 is TGTGCCAGCAGTTCAGACAGGGGCCGTGAAGCTTTCTTT.

This clone was picked up one time. J is TRBJ1-2 and V is TRBV3-1 (or the pseudogene TRBV3-2); D gene uncertain. The CDR3 is 15 amino acids. Germline CDR1 reads LGHDT; CDR2 reads YNNKEL (reference sequence). V lost 4 bases and J 2 bases, leaving 14 bases between the germline ends. The CDR3 here is CASSPSTFRNYGYTF. Written as DNA, the CDR3 is TGTGCCAGCAGCCCGTCGACTTTCAGGAACTATGGCTACACCTTC.

This chain joins TRBV9 and TRBJ2-3; maybe TRBD1 (6 bases). CDR1 and CDR2 (germline): SGDLS, YYNGEE. The V end lost 5 bases, the J end lost 0 bases, and 10 bases lay between the germline ends. The CDR3 extends over 14 amino acids. CDR3 in amino acids: CASSTGPSTDTQYF. In DNA form, the CDR3 reads TGTGCCAGCAGTACAGGGCCCAGCACAGATACGCAGTATTTT.

The rearrangement joins TRBV27 to TRBJ2-1; 9 positions agree with TRBD1. V gave up 7 bases and J gave up 9 bases; unmatched junction bases: 13. Per germline, CDR1 MNHEY and CDR2 SMNVEV (reference sequence). The CDR3 extends over 15 amino acids. CDR3 in DNA: TGTGCCAGCACCTCAACCGGGACAGGGCCCCGTGAGCAGTTCTTC. It yields the protein CASTSTGTGPREQFF.

CDR3 protein: CASSPKKGDRSYNEQFF. The CDR3 region has the DNA TGTGCCAGCAGCCCCAAAAAGGGGGACCGCTCCTACAATGAGCAGTTCTTC. The J gene is TRBJ2-1, the V gene TRBV11-3; D may be TRBD1 (6 bases). Germline V CDR1 and CDR2: SGHNT, YENEEA. V lost 5 bases to trimming and J lost 0 bases, with 17 bases between them. The CDR3 is made up of 17 amino acids.

The gene calls are TRBV19 and TRBJ2-1; D is unclear. Germline CDR1 LNHDA, CDR2 SQIVND (reference sequence). Trimming cost V 4 bases and J 0 bases, with 13 bases left between them. The CDR3 is 16 amino acids. The CDR3 protein is CASSKGGQSSYNEQFF. DNA of the CDR3: TGTGCCAGTAGTAAGGGCGGTCAGAGCTCCTACAATGAGCAGTTCTTC.

This clone was detected only once. The V gene is TRBV27, the J gene TRBJ2-7, with D perhaps matching TRBD1 (6 bases). Trimming shortened V by 1 base and J by 0 bases, and 19 bases separated the two germline ends. The CDR3 sequence is 18 residues long. Germline V CDR1 and CDR2: MNHEY, SMNVEV (reference sequence). In DNA form, the CDR3 reads TGTGCCAGCAGTTTATACCCCCCCCGGGGACAAGTCTCCTACGAGCAGTACTTC. Translating it yields CASSLYPPRGQVSYEQYF.

The V call is TRBV5-5, the J call TRBJ1-5; D possibly corresponds to TRBD1 (5 bases). This CDR3 comprises 13 residues. V dropped 0 bases and J dropped 9 bases, with 10 bases sitting between them. Looked up from germline, CDR1 is SGHKS and CDR2 is YYEKEE (reference sequence). CDR3: CASSLVRGRPQHF. The CDR3 nucleotides read TGTGCCAGCAGCTTGGTGAGGGGCCGGCCCCAGCATTTT.